Each of the 14 T cell receptor beta chains below was sequenced from the same sample in a study of cytomegalovirus exposure and HLA in healthy donors. The PCR ran on 60 Vbeta and 13 Jbeta primers. Some clones are missing from TCRdb's copy, which holds only in-frame ones; the method was immunoSEQ multiplex PCR. This repertoire comprises about 140,000 clones; its ten largest clones make up 0.75% to 1%. The source material was PBMCs. The receptors shown here come from a male donor in good health and CMV-seronegative.

The chain joins TRBV9 to TRBJ2-3, with D unclear. CDR1 and CDR2 (germline): SGDLS, YYNGEE. The CDR3 extends over 12 amino acids. The V gene lost 4 bases and the J gene lost 6 bases, with 9 bases spanning the gap. CDR3 sequence reads: CASSLEVDTQYF. CDR3 sequence (DNA): TGTGCCAGCAGCCTCGAGGTTGATACGCAGTATTTT.

V and J are TRBV5-1 and TRBJ2-7; 10 bases map to TRBD2. The germline CDR1 and CDR2 sequences are SGHRS and YFSETQ. V trimming: 5 bases; J trimming: 1 base; junction bases outside the gene matches: 6. The CDR3 is made up of 15 amino acids. The DNA of the CDR3 is TGCGCCAGCAGTAGTAGCGGGGGGCTATCCTACGAGCAGTACTTC. Translated: CASSSSGGLSYEQYF.

V gene TRBV27 combines with J gene TRBJ2-7, with D hard to call. The germline V gene encodes CDR1 MNHEY and CDR2 SMNVEV (reference sequence). V lost 4 bases to trimming and J lost 0 bases, with 7 bases between them. CDR3 length: 13 amino acids. The CDR3: CASSSPSSYEQYF. In DNA form, the CDR3 reads TGTGCCAGCAGTTCCCCGAGCTCCTACGAGCAGTACTTC.

The chain uses TRBV20-1 and TRBJ2-7; tentative D call: TRBD1 (6 bases). Trimming cost V 4 bases and J 4 bases, with 8 bases left between them. The CDR3 covers 11 residues. Germline lookup yields CDR1 DFQATT and CDR2 SNEGSKA (reference sequence). The CDR3 DNA follows: TGCAGTGCTAAGGACAGATACGAGCAGTACTTC. Protein: CSAKDRYEQYF.

The CDR3: CASSESQPQHF. In DNA form, the CDR3 reads TGTGCCAGCAGTGAGAGTCAGCCCCAGCATTTT. J is TRBJ1-5 and V is TRBV6-1; D not resolved. Trimming left V 3 bases short and J 6 bases short, with 3 bases between. Germline V gene sequence: CDR1 MNHNS, CDR2 SASEGT. The CDR3 runs 11 residues.

The chain is built from TRBV6-5 and TRBJ1-1; D unclear. CDR1 and CDR2 from the germline V gene are MNHEY and SVGAGI. This CDR3 spans 14 amino acids. V lost 5 bases, J lost 4 bases, and 14 bases lay in between. The CDR3 reads CASSPMFLSTEAFF. Written as DNA, the CDR3 is TGTGCCAGCAGTCCAATGTTTCTGAGCACTGAAGCTTTCTTT.

The chain is built from TRBV13 and TRBJ1-5; 8 bases match TRBD1. The CDR3 runs 14 residues. Trimming cost V 5 bases and J 1 base; bases outside gene matches: 1. Germline CDR1 and CDR2: PRHDT and FYEKMQ (reference sequence). As DNA, the CDR3 is TGTGCCAGCAGCCACAGGGGGAGCAATCAGCCCCAGCATTTT. Its translation is CASSHRGSNQPQHF.

The chain combines TRBV15 with TRBJ2-7; perhaps TRBD2 as D (6 bases). Germline CDR1 LNHNV, CDR2 YYDKDF (reference sequence). CDR3 length: 14 residues. V was clipped by 1 base and J by 3 bases, with 10 bases between them. Here the CDR3 reads CATSRASEFYEQYF. The CDR3 DNA follows: TGTGCCACCAGCAGAGCTAGCGAGTTCTACGAGCAGTACTTC. Together with reference TRBV15 and TRBJ2-7, the CDR3 gives the full variable domain: DAMVIQNPRYQVTQFGKPVTLSCSQTLNHNVMYWYQQKSSQAPKLLFHYYDKDFNNEADTPDNFQSRRPNTSFCFLDIRSPGLGDTAMYLCATSRASEFYEQYFGPGTRLTVT.

This chain connects TRBV5-1 to TRBJ2-1; D possibly corresponds to TRBD1 (6 bases). Germline CDR1 SGHRS, CDR2 YFSETQ. The CDR3 length is 19 residues. Trimming cost V 2 bases and J 6 bases, with 27 bases left between them. Written as DNA, the CDR3 is TGCGCCAGCAGCTTAGAAGTGTTCGGACCCAAAGGGGGTCTCAATGAGCAGTTCTTC. This encodes CASSLEVFGPKGGLNEQFF.

With respect to this clone: This same CDR3 is encoded by further DNA sequences in the sample. The chain joins TRBV30 to TRBJ2-7; D might be TRBD1 (5 bases). CDR3 length: 13 amino acids. The V end lost 0 bases, the J end lost 3 bases, and 9 bases lay between the germline ends. The germline gives CDR1 GTSNPN, CDR2 SVGIG (reference sequence). The CDR3 spells CAWSVGQGYEQYF. The CDR3 nucleotides read TGTGCCTGGAGTGTAGGGCAGGGCTACGAGCAGTACTTC.

The chain has TRBV6-1 and TRBJ1-2; 10 bases map to TRBD1. This CDR3 comprises 13 residues. CDR1 MNHNS and CDR2 SASEGT come from the germline V gene. Germline trimming cut 4 bases from V and 7 bases from J; bases unmatched to any gene: 3. As DNA, the CDR3 is TGTGCCAGCAGTGCTAGACAGGGGGCTGGCTACACCTTC. It is translated as CASSARQGAGYTF.

This chain links TRBV10-1 with TRBJ2-7; D perhaps matches TRBD2 (6 bases). Trimming pared 0 bases from V and 1 base from J, leaving 10 bases between. Germline assignment: CDR1 WNHNN and CDR2 SYGVQD (reference sequence). The CDR3 totals 15 residues. The DNA for the CDR3 is TGCGCCAGCAGTGAGTCGCTACTAGCTTCCTACGAGCAGTACTTC. Translated, it gives CASSESLLASYEQYF.

The genes are TRBV29-1 and TRBJ2-1; 10 bases fit TRBD2. The CDR3 covers 17 residues. V was pared by 4 bases and J by 1 base, with 10 bases of the junction left unmatched. Germline V gives CDR1 SQVTM, CDR2 ANQGSEA. The CDR3 loop reads CSVAHLAGVVSYNEQFF. The CDR3 DNA reads TGCAGCGTTGCCCACCTAGCGGGAGTCGTATCCTACAATGAGCAGTTCTTC.

The chain couples TRBV6-5 to TRBJ1-2, with D perhaps TRBD1 (5 bases). Germline V gene lookup returns CDR1 MNHEY and CDR2 SVGAGI. This CDR3 is built from 13 residues. The V and J ends lost 6 bases and 5 bases respectively, with 13 bases between them. CDR3 nucleotide sequence: TGTGCCAGCAGCCTCGACAGCAGTTATGGCTACACCTTC. Amino acids: CASSLDSSYGYTF.